The 18 T cell receptor beta chains below all came from one sample that was sequenced in a study of blood T cell repertoires in COVID-19. The method was immunoSEQ multiplex PCR; TCRdb's version includes in-frame clones alone and lacks a portion of them. The sample has some 290,000 clones, roughly 89% seen once. Sequencing was done on a sample of peripheral blood. These receptors all stem from a woman aged 40 to 49 with COVID-19, enrolled during active disease.

This rearrangement joins TRBV6-2 or TRBV6-3 to TRBJ2-5; 12 bases agree with TRBD2. Trimming took 4 bases from V and 2 from J; bases not matched to a gene: 8. Germline CDR1 MNHEY, CDR2 SVGEGT. The CDR3 totals 17 residues. The CDR3 spells CASSSPGLAGWQETQYF. CDR3 in DNA: TGTGCCAGCAGTTCCCCCGGACTAGCGGGGTGGCAAGAGACCCAGTACTTC.

V and J are TRBV19 and TRBJ2-3; 8 bases line up with TRBD1. Germline-derived CDR1 and CDR2 are LNHDA and SQIVND (reference sequence). The CDR3 has 15 amino acids. With 3 bases clipped from V and 7 bases from J, the junction kept 9 bases outside the gene matches. The CDR3 DNA is TGTGCCAGTAGTATCCCGGGGCAGGGGGCACATACGCAGTATTTT. Translating gives CASSIPGQGAHTQYF.

This clone is a singleton in its sample. The CDR3 is CASSSGLPQETQYF. CDR3 DNA: TGTGCCAGCAGTTCCGGACTACCCCAAGAGACCCAGTACTTC. This chain links TRBV27 with TRBJ2-5, with D possibly being TRBD2 (6 bases). The CDR3 sequence is 14 residues long. Germline V CDR1 and CDR2: MNHEY, SMNVEV (reference sequence). V lost 4 bases and J lost 1, with 10 bases in between.

This clone was seen more than once but under ten times. The rearrangement links TRBV2 to TRBJ1-5; 7 bases map to TRBD1. The CDR3 contains 14 residues. V gave up 0 bases and J gave up 6 bases; unmatched junction bases: 2. Looked up from germline, CDR1 is SNHLY and CDR2 is FYNNEI. The CDR3 loop is CASSEAPGGQPQHF. In DNA form, the CDR3 reads TGTGCCAGCAGTGAAGCCCCAGGGGGTCAGCCCCAGCATTTT.

This clone was observed once. V usage is TRBV15 and J usage is TRBJ2-2, with D perhaps matching TRBD1 (6 bases). Germline V gives CDR1 LNHNV, CDR2 YYDKDF (reference sequence). V was pared by 4 bases and J by 7 bases, with 19 bases between. This CDR3 contains 16 residues. DNA of the CDR3: TGTGCCACCAGCAAATTAGCCGGACAGACGGACGGGGAGCTGTTTTTT. Translating gives CATSKLAGQTDGELFF.

This rearrangement joins TRBV7-2 to TRBJ1-5; D is unresolved. Trimming took off 4 bases at V and 0 bases at J, with 7 bases between the two ends. The CDR3 spans 14 residues. Germline lookup yields CDR1 SGHTA and CDR2 FQGNSA. In DNA, the CDR3 is TGTGCCAGCAGCTCCACAAATAGCAATCAGCCCCAGCATTTT. As protein: CASSSTNSNQPQHF. The full variable domain, its missing parts supplied by reference TRBV7-2 and TRBJ1-5, is GAGVSQSPSNKVTEKGKDVELRCDPISGHTALYWYRQSLGQGLEFLIYFQGNSAPDKSGLPSDRFSAERTGGSVSTLTIQRTQQEDSAVYLCASSSTNSNQPQHFGDGTRLSIL.

The V and J genes are TRBV5-1 and TRBJ2-1, with D maybe TRBD2 (6 bases). The CDR3 loop spans 15 amino acids. Trimming cost V 1 base and J 9 bases, with 17 bases left between them. Germline V gene lookup returns CDR1 SGHRS and CDR2 YFSETQ. CDR3 amino acids: CASSLSGRTPAEQFF. The CDR3 DNA sequence: TGCGCCAGCAGCTTGAGCGGGCGCACCCCAGCTGAGCAGTTCTTC.

The V and J genes are TRBV15 and TRBJ2-7; the D gene is possibly TRBD1 (5 bases). This CDR3 spans 13 amino acids. V was shortened by 0 bases and J by 5 bases, with 8 bases between the two germline ends. Germline CDR1 reads LNHNV; CDR2 reads YYDKDF (reference sequence). The CDR3 protein is CATSRDPGNEQYF. In nucleotides, the CDR3 is TGTGCCACCAGCAGAGATCCAGGGAACGAGCAGTACTTC.

The chain recombines TRBV7-2 with TRBJ2-3, with a possible D match to TRBD1 (6 bases). This CDR3 spans 14 amino acids. Germline CDR1 and CDR2: SGHTA and FQGNSA. Trimming left V 4 bases short and J 4 bases short, with 12 bases between. The CDR3: CASSSPGQPDTQYF. The CDR3 bases are TGTGCCAGCAGCTCGCCGGGACAACCAGATACGCAGTATTTT. Filled out from reference TRBV7-2 and TRBJ2-3, the complete variable domain reads GAGVSQSPSNKVTEKGKDVELRCDPISGHTALYWYRQSLGQGLEFLIYFQGNSAPDKSGLPSDRFSAERTGGSVSTLTIQRTQQEDSAVYLCASSSPGQPDTQYFGPGTRLTVL.

The rearrangement joins TRBV19 to TRBJ2-5, with 8 bases identical to TRBD1. The CDR3 sequence is 15 residues long. The V gene end was trimmed by 5 bases and the J gene end by 7 bases; junction bases not matched to a gene: 12. Germline lookup yields CDR1 LNHDA and CDR2 SQIVND (reference sequence). DNA of the CDR3: TGTGCCAGTAGTGTGGCCGGGACAGGTCTTACGACCCAGTACTTC. Residues: CASSVAGTGLTTQYF.

V usage is TRBV18 and J usage is TRBJ2-1; the D is unclear. Trimming took off 8 bases at V and 0 bases at J, with 8 bases between the two ends. The CDR3 is made up of 13 amino acids. Germline V gives CDR1 KGHSH, CDR2 LQKENI. CDR3 nucleotide sequence: TGTGCCAGCACCACAGTCTCCTACAATGAGCAGTTCTTC. It encodes CASTTVSYNEQFF.

V usage is TRBV6-4 and J usage is TRBJ1-2; no definite D call. Germline-derived CDR1 and CDR2 are MRHNA and SNTAGT. CDR3 length equals 12 residues. With 2 bases removed from V and 4 bases from J, the gap between germline ends came to 5 bases. CDR3 amino acids: CASSDGSYGYTF. In DNA, the CDR3 is TGTGCCAGCAGTGACGGGAGCTATGGCTACACCTTC.

This clone was seen only once. The gene calls are TRBV6-5 and TRBJ2-7; a weak D match, TRBD2 (5 bases). Trimming cost V 9 bases and J 2 bases, with 14 bases left between them. Germline CDR1 and CDR2: MNHEY and SVGAGI. This CDR3 spans 13 amino acids. The CDR3 is CASTWTGTYEQYF. In DNA, the CDR3 is TGTGCCAGTACTTGGACGGGGACCTACGAGCAGTACTTC.

The gene calls are TRBV18 and TRBJ2-5; TRBD1 matches at 8 bases. Trimming cost V 5 bases and J 4 bases; bases outside gene matches: 12. Germline CDR1 reads KGHSH; CDR2 reads LQKENI. The CDR3 has 16 residues. This CDR3 is CASSTSQGAGRETQYF. Written as DNA, the CDR3 is TGTGCCAGCTCAACAAGCCAGGGGGCTGGGAGAGAGACCCAGTACTTC.

The genes are TRBV7-8 and TRBJ1-3, with D unresolved. V lost 5 bases and J 5 bases, leaving 10 bases between the germline ends. This CDR3 contains 13 residues. CDR1 and CDR2 (germline): SGHVS, FQNEAQ. Written as DNA, the CDR3 is TGTGCCAGCAGCCTTAGTAGCCGAAACACCATATATTTT. Translation: CASSLSSRNTIYF.

The rearrangement links TRBV6-5 to TRBJ1-2, with D uncertain. Trimming pared 2 bases from V and 1 base from J, leaving 11 bases between. Looked up from germline, CDR1 is MNHEY and CDR2 is SVGAGI. The CDR3 spans 15 residues. The CDR3 nucleotides are TGTGCCAGCAGTTACCTCAGGCGGGGTAACTATGGCTACACCTTC. This gives the protein CASSYLRRGNYGYTF.

The chain uses TRBV27 and TRBJ1-1; TRBD1 might be the D (6 bases). CDR1 MNHEY and CDR2 SMNVEV come from the germline V gene (reference sequence). This CDR3 region has 12 residues. Trimming removed 6 bases at V and 4 bases at J, with 9 bases between. The CDR3 bases are TGTGCCAGCAGCAACAGGGTCACTGAAGCTTTCTTT. Its protein is CASSNRVTEAFF.

This rearrangement joins TRBV6-1 to TRBJ2-2, with D possibly TRBD1 on 5 matching bases. The germline gives CDR1 MNHNS, CDR2 SASEGT. This CDR3 region has 15 residues. V was clipped by 5 bases and J by 0 bases, with 10 bases between them. CDR3 coding DNA: TGTGCCAGCAGTACCGACAGAACGAACACCGGGGAGCTGTTTTTT. Translation gives CASSTDRTNTGELFF.